The clone carrying this T cell receptor beta chain was seen at least ten times. V was cut by 7 bases and J by 4 bases, with 16 bases left in between. The length of the CDR3 is 13 residues. The V gene's germline CDR1 is DFQATT and CDR2 SNEGSKA (reference sequence). TCRdb ran MiXCR on the 5' RACE reads and lists one entry per CDR3 protein. Of some 250,000 distinct CDR3 sequences listed, about 9.1% are singletons. This record belongs to a study of CD8 T cells in ankylosing spondylitis. The V call is TRBV20-1, the J call TRBJ2-5; D tentatively reads TRBD1 or TRBD2 (6 bases each). The sequence was collected from a male donor with ankylosing spondylitis or in good health (not recorded which). Source material: blood, either unsorted or a sorted T cell fraction (not recorded which). CDR3 loop: CSVSRGVIETQYF. CDR3 in DNA: TGCAGTGTCTCAAGGGGGGTGATAGAGACCCAGTACTTC.